Described below is a single T cell receptor (beta chain) sequence and its context. This record comes from a study of blood T cell repertoires in COVID-19. Across the whole study: Specimens from acute and convalescent COVID-19 originated in the United States, Italy and Spain. PBMCs, B-cell-depleted T cells, or T cells provided the cDNA or gDNA that made up the material.

In the study's own analysis: Reference gene primer amplification gave nucleated cell count estimates. This table comes from immunoSEQ multiplex PCR, and its TCRdb copy is limited to in-frame clones, with some not included. Clone size and the V and J calls come from that table; the DNA yielded D and trimming. Here the sample spans more than 200,000 clones, around 80% being singletons. The V end lost 3 bases, the J end lost 4 bases, and 14 bases lay between the germline ends. This CDR3 comprises 14 residues. Germline loops: CDR1 SQVTM, CDR2 ANQGSEA. The source of this sequence is a woman aged 40 to 50 who had recovered from COVID-19. The chain recombines TRBV29-1 with TRBJ2-3; possible D gene TRBD1, 6 bases. The sample was peripheral blood. The CDR3 DNA reads as TGCAGCGTTGAGAGCAGCTCAGGGGCAGATACGCAGTATTTT. Translation: CSVESSSGADTQYF.